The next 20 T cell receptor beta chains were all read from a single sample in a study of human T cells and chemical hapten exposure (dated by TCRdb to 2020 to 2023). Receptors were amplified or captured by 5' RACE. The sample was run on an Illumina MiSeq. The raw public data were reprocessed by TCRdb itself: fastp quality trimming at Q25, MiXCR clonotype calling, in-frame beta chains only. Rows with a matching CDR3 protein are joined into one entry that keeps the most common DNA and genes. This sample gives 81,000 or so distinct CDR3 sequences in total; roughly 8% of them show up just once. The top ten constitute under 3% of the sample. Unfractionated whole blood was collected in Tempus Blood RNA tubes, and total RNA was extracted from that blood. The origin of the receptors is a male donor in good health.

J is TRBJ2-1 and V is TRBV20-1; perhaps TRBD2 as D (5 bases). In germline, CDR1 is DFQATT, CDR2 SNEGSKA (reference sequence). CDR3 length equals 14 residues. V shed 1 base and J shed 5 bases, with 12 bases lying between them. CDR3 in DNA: TGCAGTGCTAGAGCGGGATCCGAGCACAATGAGCAGTTCTTC. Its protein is CSARAGSEHNEQFF.

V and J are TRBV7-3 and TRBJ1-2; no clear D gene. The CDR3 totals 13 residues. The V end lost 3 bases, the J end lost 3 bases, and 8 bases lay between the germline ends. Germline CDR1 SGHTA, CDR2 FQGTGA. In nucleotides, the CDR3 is TGTGCCAGCAGCTTGAACGGAGACTATGGCTACACCTTC. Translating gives CASSLNGDYGYTF.

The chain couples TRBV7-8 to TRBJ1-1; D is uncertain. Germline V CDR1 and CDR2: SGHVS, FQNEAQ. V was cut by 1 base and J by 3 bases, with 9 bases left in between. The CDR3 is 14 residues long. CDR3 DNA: TGTGCCAGCAGCTTAGTGTGGCGGGACACTGAAGCTTTCTTT. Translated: CASSLVWRDTEAFF.

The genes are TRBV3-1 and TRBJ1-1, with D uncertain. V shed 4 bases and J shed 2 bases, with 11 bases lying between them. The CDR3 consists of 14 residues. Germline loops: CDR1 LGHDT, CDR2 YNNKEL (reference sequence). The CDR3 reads CASSPYGENTEAFF. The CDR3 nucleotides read TGTGCCAGCAGCCCCTATGGGGAAAACACTGAAGCTTTCTTT. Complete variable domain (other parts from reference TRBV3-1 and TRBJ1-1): DTAVSQTPKYLVTQMGNDKSIKCEQNLGHDTMYWYKQDSKKFLKIMFSYNNKELIINETVPNRFSPKSPDKAHLNLHINSLELGDSAVYFCASSPYGENTEAFFGQGTRLTVV.

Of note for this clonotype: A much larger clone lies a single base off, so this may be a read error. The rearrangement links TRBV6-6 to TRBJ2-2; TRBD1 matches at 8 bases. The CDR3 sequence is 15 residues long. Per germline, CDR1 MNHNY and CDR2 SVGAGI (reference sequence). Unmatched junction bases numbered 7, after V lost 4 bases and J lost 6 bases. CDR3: CASSSTGEGPGELFF. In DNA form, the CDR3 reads TGTGCCAGCAGTTCGACAGGGGAAGGGCCCGGGGAGCTGTTTTTT.

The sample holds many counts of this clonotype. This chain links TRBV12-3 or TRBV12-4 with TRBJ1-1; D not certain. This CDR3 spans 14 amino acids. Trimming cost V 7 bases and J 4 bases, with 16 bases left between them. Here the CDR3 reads CASNAQASGTEAFF. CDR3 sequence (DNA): TGTGCCAGCAATGCCCAAGCAAGTGGCACTGAAGCTTTCTTT.

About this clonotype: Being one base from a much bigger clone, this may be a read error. CDR3: CASSLDQGTDKQYF. CDR3 DNA: TGCGCCAGCAGCTTGGACCAGGGCACAGATAAGCAGTATTTT. The gene calls are TRBV5-1 and TRBJ2-3; a possible D gene is TRBD1 (5 bases). Germline-derived CDR1 and CDR2 are SGHRS and YFSETQ. The CDR3 length is 14 residues.

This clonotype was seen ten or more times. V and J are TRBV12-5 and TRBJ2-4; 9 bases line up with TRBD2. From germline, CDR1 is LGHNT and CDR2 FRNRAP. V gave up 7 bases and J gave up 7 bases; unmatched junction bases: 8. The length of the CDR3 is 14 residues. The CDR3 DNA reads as TGTGCTAGTGCCTTAGCGGGAGCCCGGAACATTCAGTACTTC. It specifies CASALAGARNIQYF.

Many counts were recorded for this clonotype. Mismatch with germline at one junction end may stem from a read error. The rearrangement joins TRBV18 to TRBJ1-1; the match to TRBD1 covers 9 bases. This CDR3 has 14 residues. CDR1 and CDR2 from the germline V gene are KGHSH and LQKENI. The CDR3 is CASSPPPGQGGAFF. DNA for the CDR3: TGTGCCAGCTCCCCACCGCCGGGACAGGGAGGAGCTTTCTTT.

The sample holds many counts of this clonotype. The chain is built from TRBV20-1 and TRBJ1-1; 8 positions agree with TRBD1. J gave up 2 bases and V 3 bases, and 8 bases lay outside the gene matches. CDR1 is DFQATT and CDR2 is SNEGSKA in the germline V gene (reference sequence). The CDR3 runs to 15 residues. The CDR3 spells CSASPRTGRNTEAFF. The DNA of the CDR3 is TGCAGTGCTAGCCCCCGGACAGGGAGAAACACTGAAGCTTTCTTT.

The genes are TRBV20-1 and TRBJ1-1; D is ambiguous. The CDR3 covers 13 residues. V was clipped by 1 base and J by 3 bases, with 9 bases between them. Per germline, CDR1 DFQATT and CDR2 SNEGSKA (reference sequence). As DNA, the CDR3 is TGCAGTGCTAGAGGGCGAGTGGACACTGAAGCTTTCTTT. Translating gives CSARGRVDTEAFF.

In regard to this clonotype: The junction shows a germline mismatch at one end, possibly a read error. CDR3: CVSSFRSRKGGQYF. Here the CDR3 DNA reads TGTGTCAGCAGTTTTCGATCCCGGAAGGGGGGCCAGTACTTC. The J gene is TRBJ2-5, the V gene TRBV12-3 or TRBV12-4, with D tentatively TRBD1 or TRBD2 (6 bases each). The CDR3 is made up of 14 amino acids.

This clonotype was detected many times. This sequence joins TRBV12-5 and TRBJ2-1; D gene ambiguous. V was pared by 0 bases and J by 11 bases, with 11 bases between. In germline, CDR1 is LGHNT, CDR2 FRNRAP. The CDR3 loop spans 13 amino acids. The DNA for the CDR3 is TGTGCTAGTGGTTTGGTAAATCAGGAGAAGCAGTTCTTC. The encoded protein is CASGLVNQEKQFF. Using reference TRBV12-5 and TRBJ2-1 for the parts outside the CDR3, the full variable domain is DARVTQTPRHKVTEMGQEVTMRCQPILGHNTVFWYRQTMMQGLELLAYFRNRAPLDDSGMPKDRFSAEMPDATLATLKIQPSEPRDSAVYFCASGLVNQEKQFFGPGTRLTVL.

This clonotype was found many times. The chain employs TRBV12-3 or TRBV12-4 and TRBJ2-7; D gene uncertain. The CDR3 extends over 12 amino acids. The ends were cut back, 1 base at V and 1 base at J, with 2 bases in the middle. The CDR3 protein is CASSLESYEQYF. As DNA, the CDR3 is TGTGCCAGCAGTTTAGAGTCCTACGAGCAGTACTTC.

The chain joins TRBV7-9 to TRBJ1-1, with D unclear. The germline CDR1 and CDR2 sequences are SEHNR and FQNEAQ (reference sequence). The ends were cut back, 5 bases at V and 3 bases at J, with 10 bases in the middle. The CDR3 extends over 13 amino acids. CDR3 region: CASSPWGDTEAFF. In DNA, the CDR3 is TGTGCCAGCAGCCCCTGGGGTGACACTGAAGCTTTCTTT.

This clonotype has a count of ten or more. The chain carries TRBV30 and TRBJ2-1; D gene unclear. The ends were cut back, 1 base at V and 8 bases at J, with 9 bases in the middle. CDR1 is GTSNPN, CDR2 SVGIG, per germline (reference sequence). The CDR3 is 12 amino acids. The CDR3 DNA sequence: TGTGCCTGGAGTGCCTCCATCGATGAGCAGTTCTTC. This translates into CAWSASIDEQFF.

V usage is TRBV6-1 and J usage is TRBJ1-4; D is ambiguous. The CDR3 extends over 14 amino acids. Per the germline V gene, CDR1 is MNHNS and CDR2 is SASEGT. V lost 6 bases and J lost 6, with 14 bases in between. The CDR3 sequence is CASSLFKEYEKLFF. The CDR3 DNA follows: TGTGCCAGCAGCCTCTTTAAGGAATATGAAAAACTGTTTTTT.

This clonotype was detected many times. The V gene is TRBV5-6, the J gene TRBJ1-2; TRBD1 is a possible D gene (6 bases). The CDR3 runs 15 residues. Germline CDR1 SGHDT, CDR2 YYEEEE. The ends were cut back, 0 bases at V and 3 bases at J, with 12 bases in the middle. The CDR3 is CASSLGTASHYGYTF. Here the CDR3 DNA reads TGTGCCAGCAGCTTGGGGACAGCCTCCCACTATGGCTACACCTTC. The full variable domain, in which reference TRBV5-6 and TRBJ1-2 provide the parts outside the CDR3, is DAGVTQSPTHLIKTRGQQVTLRCSPKSGHDTVSWYQQALGQGPQFIFQYYEEEERQRGNFPDRFSGHQFPNYSSELNVNALLLGDSALYLCASSLGTASHYGYTFGSGTRLTVV.

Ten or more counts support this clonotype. In nucleotides, the CDR3 is TGTGCCAGCAGTTACTACGCAGGGAACACCGGGGAGCTGTTTTTT. Protein product: CASSYYAGNTGELFF. This chain uses TRBV6-2 or TRBV6-3 with TRBJ2-2; D gene unclear. Germline lookup yields CDR1 MNHEY and CDR2 SVGEGT. The CDR3 spans 15 residues. The germline V and J ends were trimmed by 1 base and 1 base, with 7 bases remaining between them.

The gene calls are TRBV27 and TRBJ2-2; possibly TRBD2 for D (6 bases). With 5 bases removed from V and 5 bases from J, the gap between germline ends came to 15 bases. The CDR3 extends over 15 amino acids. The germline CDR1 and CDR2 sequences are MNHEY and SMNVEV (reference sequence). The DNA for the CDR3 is TGTGCCAGCAGTCGGGCGTCCCGGGGGACCGGGGAGCTGTTTTTT. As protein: CASSRASRGTGELFF.